Listed here is a single TCR beta chain. Sequenced by immunoSEQ multiplex PCR; TCRdb stores in-frame clones only, minus some. The sample shows approximately 12,000 clones, about three quarters of them seen only once. In germline, CDR1 is MNHNS, CDR2 SASEGT. The V segment lost 2 bases and the J segment 3 bases; nucleotides outside the gene matches: 1. This CDR3 contains 15 residues. Treatment denoted: randomized to nivolumab then ipilimumab (arm A) or the reverse (arm B). DNA-damaging chemotherapy had not been given to any patient beforehand. Live CD3+CD8+ CD19− CD56− cells were sorted from PBMCs. The data stem from a study of sequential checkpoint blockade in melanoma. Study-wide background: First-line arms were nivolumab then ipilimumab, or the reverse, randomized 1:1. Each arm's sequence ended with maintenance nivolumab.

The source is a human donor with melanoma. The material was CD8+ T cells sorted from blood (inferred from file names), obtained from a patient given nivolumab and ipilimumab in sequence. This sequence joins TRBV6-1 and TRBJ1-3, with 10 nucleotides matching TRBD1. Here the CDR3 reads CASSERTGGGNTIYF. The CDR3 DNA reads TGTGCCAGCAGTGAACGGACAGGGGGTGGAAACACCATATATTTT.